The 8 T cell receptor beta chains presented below share a single source sample, sequenced in a study of tumor-infiltrating lymphocytes in primary liver carcinoma. They got blood RNA out of unsorted whole blood and also pulled out germline DNA. With 500 ng total RNA as template and a constant-region primer, TCR beta cDNA was made. Amplification in three nested multiplex PCR rounds with slightly modified ARM-PCR gave rise to TCR beta libraries. Both of the initial two PCR rounds ran for roughly 10 cycles and employed TRBV1-TRBV30 forward primers alongside a C-beta reverse primer. TCRdb analysed the multiplex PCR reads with MiXCR anew, one entry per CDR3 protein. The repertoire includes about 330,000 distinct CDR3 sequences, less than 75% of them detected once, and 5.5% to 8% sits in the top ten. What was sequenced was peripheral blood. These receptors originate from a man aged 35 to 55 with primary liver carcinoma and hepatitis B virus infection.

To note about this clonotype: A read error is possible here, since a much larger clone lies one base away. The J gene is TRBJ2-1, the V gene TRBV12-3 or TRBV12-4, with 9 bases that match TRBD1. With 2 bases clipped from V and 7 bases from J, the junction kept 6 bases outside the gene matches. The CDR3 consists of 15 residues. DNA for the CDR3: TGTGCCAGCAGTTTATTAACAGGGGGCGTGAATGAGCAGTTCTTC. The encoded protein is CASSLLTGGVNEQFF.

Regarding this clonotype: This may stem from a read error, because a much larger clone lies one nucleotide away. The chain has TRBV12-3 or TRBV12-4 and TRBJ1-5; D remains unclear. Trimming left V 5 bases short and J 0 bases short, with 8 bases between. The CDR3 loop spans 14 amino acids. CDR3 DNA sequence: TGTGCCAGCAGTCTTTTGAATAGCAATCAGCCCCAGCATTTT. Amino acid sequence: CASSLLNSNQPQHF.

The V and J genes are TRBV4-3 and TRBJ1-2; D not certain. The V gene's germline CDR1 is LGHNA and CDR2 YSLEER. This CDR3 has 17 amino acids. Trimming took 1 base from V and 7 from J, leaving 22 bases between them. CDR3 coding DNA: TGCGCCAGCAGCCAAGGCTCGCGGGTACAGACATCCGGTGGCTACACCTTC. Translated, it gives CASSQGSRVQTSGGYTF.

The V and J genes are TRBV11-1 and TRBJ2-5, with unresolved D. Trimming left V 7 bases short and J 5 bases short, with 17 bases between. Germline CDR1 and CDR2: SGHAT and FQDESV (reference sequence). The CDR3 totals 14 residues. DNA of the CDR3: TGTGCCAGCAATCCGGCACGAGTAAGCGAGACCCAGTACTTC. Encoded protein: CASNPARVSETQYF.

This clonotype came up once. A read error may produce the germline difference seen at one junction end. V and J are TRBV7-9 and TRBJ2-1, with a tentative D call TRBD1 (5 bases). This CDR3 is 15 amino acids long. The germline CDR1 and CDR2 sequences are SEHNR and FQNEAQ (reference sequence). The DNA of the CDR3 is TGTGCCAGCAGCTTAGCTCCCCAGGGTTCCAGTGAGCAATTCTTC. This codes for CASSLAPQGSSEQFF.

With respect to this clonotype: At one of its ends the junction is not consistent with the germline gene, which may arise from a read error. V gene TRBV5-1 combines with J gene TRBJ2-7; the match to TRBD1 covers 8 bases. This CDR3 comprises 14 residues. The germline CDR1 and CDR2 sequences are SGHRS and YFSETQ. CDR3 bases: TGCGCCAACAGCGGTGGACAGGGAGGCTACGAGCAGTACTTC. It yields the protein CANSGGQGGYEQYF.

In regard to this clonotype: Possible read error: a much larger clone is one base away. For the CDR3, the DNA is TGCGCCAGCAACCAAGATGCTGAGCAGTTCTTC. Encoded protein: CASNQDAEQFF. The genes are TRBV4-1 and TRBJ2-1; the D is unclear. CDR3 length: 11 amino acids. Germline V gene sequence: CDR1 MGHRA, CDR2 YSYEKL.

With regard to this clonotype: A junction boundary mismatches the germline segment, possibly from a read error. This chain links TRBV11-2 with TRBJ2-1; D may be TRBD1 or TRBD2 (5 bases each). CDR1 and CDR2 (germline): SGHAT, FQNNGV. This CDR3 is built from 18 residues. The CDR3 bases are TGTTCCAGCAGCTTAGATTCAGTCGGATTGGGGGACTACAATGAGCAGTTCTTC. Protein product: CSSSLDSVGLGDYNEQFF.